This entry is about one T cell receptor beta chain. This entry is derived from a study of blood T cell repertoires in COVID-19. The CDR3 contains 15 residues. Germline V gives CDR1 LNHDA, CDR2 SQIVND (reference sequence). V gave up 7 bases and J gave up 5 bases; unmatched junction bases: 9. Per the authors' pipeline: Amplification with reference gene primers provided the estimates of nucleated cell counts. Assay: immunoSEQ multiplex PCR; the TCRdb copy retains only in-frame clones and omits some. V, J and clone size were drawn from that table, and D and trimming were deduced from the DNA. The table records approximately 92,000 clones, roughly 82% of them present only once.

Material: peripheral blood. V and J are TRBV19 and TRBJ2-3; 10 bases are a match to TRBD1. The sequence derives from a man aged 80 or over with acute or convalescent COVID-19. As DNA, the CDR3 is TGTGCCAGTACCCCCGGGACAGGGGCAAGAGATACGCAGTATTTT. Translation: CASTPGTGARDTQYF.